This TCR beta chain derives from a study of blood T cell repertoires in COVID-19 (dated by TCRdb to the early 2020s). Describing the broader study: Samples covering the acute and convalescent phases of COVID-19 were provided by collaborators in the United States, Italy and Spain. Samples were obtained from the ongoing ImmuneRACE study (first 160 participants) and from over a thousand subjects provided by 6 global collaborators. The material from the prospective study consisted of cDNA or gDNA derived from T cells, B-cell-depleted T cells, or PBMCs. HLA class I and class II types, where available, came from metadata supplied by the sample provider rather than from assay-based typing. The repertoires were released in a freely available public database intended as a resource for research on the immune response to SARS-CoV-2. Deeply sampled blood TCRbeta repertoires from subjects exposed to, actively infected with, or recovered from COVID-19 were included in the dataset. The sample metadata nearly always contained a de-identified subject ID, COVID-19 status, age in years and sex. Broader findings and caveats from the paper: How much clinical and demographic metadata was included differed by source and by participant, and the metadata was provided uncurated.

Spanning cysteine to phenylalanine, the CDR3 consists of 14 amino acids. The kept DNA is CDR3 alone, 42 bases in frame from the first base. CDR1 is given as MNHNS and CDR2 as SASEGT, both from the germline V gene. Germline trimming: 5 bases from V, 6 bases from J; junction bases outside gene matches: 7. Collaborating institutions collected whole blood in K2EDTA tubes following their own protocols. For TCRbeta analysis, collaborators shipped samples as frozen whole blood, isolated PBMCs, or DNA extracted from either of those sample types. A remark on this clone: It lacks a known antigen. No quality values exist for individual bases; no much larger clone is one base distant.

TCRbeta CDR3 regions were amplified from genomic DNA using the immunoSEQ Assay, a bias-controlled multiplex PCR. The published analysis was carried out like this. The number of nucleated cells in each sample was estimated by amplification of reference gene primers within the assay. Sequence reads were collapsed and filtered to measure the absolute abundance of every unique TCRbeta CDR3 rearrangement. Productive Simpson clonality was computed per sample as the square root of Simpson's diversity index over productive rearrangements. TCRdb stores this immuneACCESS table with in-frame sequences only. Part of the clones is absent; in the studies checked, under half of the shortfall reflects unresolved V genes, and no reason is known for the rest. V, J and clone size reflect that table, while D and trimming were determined from the DNA. The sample data list approximately 160,000 clones, and 80% to 90% of these were observed just once. The top ten clonotypes cover roughly 10% of the sample.

Sequencing was performed on peripheral blood. This clonotype originated in a human donor in a cohort sampled during active COVID-19. The V and J genes are TRBV6-1 and TRBJ2-7; 10 middle bases align to TRBD1. The CDR3 has the sequence CASSWPGQGREQYF. The DNA is as follows: TGTGCCAGCAGTTGGCCGGGACAGGGGCGCGAGCAGTACTTC.